The 31 T cell receptor beta chains below all came from one sample that was sequenced in a study of cytomegalovirus exposure and HLA in healthy donors. PCR involved 60 Vbeta and 13 Jbeta primers. Produced via immunoSEQ multiplex PCR; TCRdb's table is partial and in-frame only. The profile shows some 150,000 clones, 70% to 80% of them singletons. Material for sequencing was PBMCs. The receptors derive from a man aged 40-55 years in good health and CMV-seronegative.

This sequence joins TRBV6-6 and TRBJ2-6; 9 nucleotides agree with TRBD1. The CDR3 runs to 16 residues. V lost 9 bases to trimming and J lost 1 base; unmatched junction nucleotides: 7. CDR1 is MNHNY and CDR2 is SVGAGI in the germline V gene (reference sequence). CDR3 sequence: CASGQGLFSGANVLTF. CDR3 DNA: TGTGCCAGTGGACAGGGGCTTTTTTCTGGGGCCAACGTCCTGACTTTC.

V usage is TRBV27 and J usage is TRBJ1-1; TRBD1 is a possible D gene (6 bases). The CDR3 runs 15 residues. Trimming removed 5 bases at V and 3 bases at J, with 16 bases between. The V gene's germline CDR1 is MNHEY and CDR2 SMNVEV (reference sequence). The CDR3 DNA is TGTGCCAGCAGTCTTTACAGGGTAGGGGACACTGAAGCTTTCTTT. Residues: CASSLYRVGDTEAFF.

Note on this clone: Its ends do not fully match the called genes, so a read error is possible. This sample also contains other DNA sequences that code for the same CDR3. The chain recombines TRBV5-6 with TRBJ2-3; D possibly corresponds to TRBD2 (5 bases). The germline gives CDR1 SGHDT, CDR2 YYEEEE. The CDR3 consists of 13 residues. The CDR3 DNA is TGTGCCAGCAGCCGTACAGCGGCAGATACACAGTATTTT. Translation: CASSRTAADTQYF.

The DNA of the CDR3 is TGTGCCAGTTTCCCGGCCAGTCACTACTCCTACGAGCAGTACTTC. Amino acid sequence: CASFPASHYSYEQYF. The rearrangement joins TRBV6-4 to TRBJ2-7; D ambiguous. CDR3 length: 15 amino acids. CDR1 MRHNA and CDR2 SNTAGT come from the germline V gene. The ends were cut back, 9 bases at V and 0 bases at J, with 18 bases in the middle.

The chain joins TRBV7-6 to TRBJ2-6; D is uncertain. The CDR3 covers 15 residues. Looked up from germline, CDR1 is SGHVS and CDR2 is FNYEAQ. With 3 bases removed from V and 0 bases from J, the gap between germline ends came to 6 bases. The CDR3 loop is CASSFSVSGANVLTF. CDR3 bases: TGTGCCAGCAGCTTTTCCGTCTCTGGGGCCAACGTCCTGACTTTC.

This chain connects TRBV28 to TRBJ2-1; TRBD2 agrees at 8 bases. Germline CDR1 MDHEN, CDR2 SYDVKM. V lost 2 bases, J lost 7 bases, and 7 bases stayed unmatched. CDR3 length: 15 amino acids. CDR3 loop: CASSLRAGGWNEQFF. The CDR3 DNA reads as TGTGCCAGCAGTTTAAGGGCGGGAGGATGGAATGAGCAGTTCTTC.

This clone was seen a few times. The gene calls are TRBV7-2 and TRBJ2-3; no clear D gene. Looked up from germline, CDR1 is SGHTA and CDR2 is FQGNSA. The CDR3 loop spans 14 amino acids. V was clipped by 1 base and J by 10 bases, with 15 bases between them. The CDR3 DNA is TGTGCCAGCAGCTTAGTTTCGCGGCTAGAGGCGCAGTATTTT. It codes for CASSLVSRLEAQYF. The complete variable domain, with remaining parts taken from reference TRBV7-2 and TRBJ2-3, reads GAGVSQSPSNKVTEKGKDVELRCDPISGHTALYWYRQSLGQGLEFLIYFQGNSAPDKSGLPSDRFSAERTGGSVSTLTIQRTQQEDSAVYLCASSLVSRLEAQYFGPGTRLTVL.

V gene TRBV7-8 combines with J gene TRBJ1-1; possible D gene TRBD1, 5 bases. The CDR3 is made up of 15 amino acids. Germline V gene data show CDR1 as SGHVS and CDR2 as FQNEAQ. Deletions cut 1 base from V and 5 bases from J, with 14 bases between. CDR3 residues: CASSLVNGGWTEAFF. The CDR3 DNA reads TGTGCCAGCAGCTTAGTCAACGGGGGGTGGACTGAAGCTTTCTTT.

This clone was counted only a few times. One end of the junction fails to match germline, which may point to a read error. The genes are TRBV7-9 and TRBJ2-1, with 10 bases fitting TRBD1. The germline V gene has CDR1 SEHNR and CDR2 FQNEAQ (reference sequence). This CDR3 has 15 residues. In DNA, the CDR3 is TGTTCCAGCAGCTTAGGGGGGACAGGGGTCGATGAGCAGTTCTTC. Translating it yields CSSSLGGTGVDEQFF.

This chain connects TRBV28 to TRBJ1-2, with TRBD1 as a possible D gene (6 bases). Germline assignment: CDR1 MDHEN and CDR2 SYDVKM. The CDR3 has 13 residues. The V gene lost 3 bases and the J gene lost 5 bases, with 10 bases spanning the gap. As DNA, the CDR3 is TGTGCCAGCAGTTTGATGACAGGTTATGGCTACACCTTC. This gives the protein CASSLMTGYGYTF.

The chain links TRBV7-6 to TRBJ1-1, with D hard to call. V lost 5 bases and J 0 bases, leaving 7 bases between the germline ends. CDR3 length: 13 residues. CDR1 and CDR2 (germline): SGHVS, FNYEAQ. CDR3 protein: CASSADLNTEAFF. In nucleotides, the CDR3 is TGTGCCAGCAGCGCCGACTTGAACACTGAAGCTTTCTTT.

V gene TRBV5-4 combines with J gene TRBJ1-2; the D is unclear. Germline lookup yields CDR1 SGHNT and CDR2 YYREEE (reference sequence). This CDR3 is built from 12 residues. V was clipped by 0 bases and J by 8 bases, with 8 bases between them. This CDR3 reads CASSLDGIGYTF. The DNA for the CDR3 is TGTGCCAGCAGCTTGGACGGGATCGGCTACACCTTC.

The genes are TRBV4-3 and TRBJ2-1; 8 nucleotides match TRBD2. Trimming cost V 3 bases and J 9 bases; bases outside gene matches: 13. Per germline, CDR1 LGHNA and CDR2 YSLEER. The CDR3 has 16 amino acids. The CDR3: CASSQAEAGAYSEQFF. The CDR3 region has the DNA TGCGCCAGCAGCCAGGCCGAAGCGGGAGCGTATAGTGAGCAGTTCTTC.

The CDR3 loop is CASSALPYTGELFF. The CDR3 DNA reads as TGTGCCAGCAGCGCCCTACCCTACACCGGGGAGCTGTTTTTT. The rearrangement uses TRBV6-4 and TRBJ2-2; the D is unclear. V was pared by 6 bases and J by 3 bases, with 11 bases between. CDR1 is MRHNA, CDR2 SNTAGT, per germline. The CDR3 length is 14 residues.

The J gene is TRBJ2-3, the V gene TRBV19; 9 nucleotides agree with TRBD2. The CDR3 is made up of 14 amino acids. The V and J ends lost 4 bases and 3 bases, in that order; junction bases with no gene match: 2. Germline V gives CDR1 LNHDA, CDR2 SQIVND (reference sequence). Written as DNA, the CDR3 is TGTGCCAGTAGTAGGGCGGGGGGGACAGATACGCAGTATTTT. This encodes CASSRAGGTDTQYF. The full variable domain, its missing parts supplied by reference TRBV19 and TRBJ2-3, is DGGITQSPKYLFRKEGQNVTLSCEQNLNHDAMYWYRQDPGQGLRLIYYSQIVNDFQKGDIAEGYSVSREKKESFPLTVTSAQKNPTAFYLCASSRAGGTDTQYFGPGTRLTVL.

The V gene is TRBV19, the J gene TRBJ1-5, with 8 bases aligning to TRBD1. From germline, CDR1 is LNHDA and CDR2 SQIVND (reference sequence). V was pared by 2 bases and J by 6 bases, with 6 bases of the junction left unmatched. The CDR3 covers 15 residues. The CDR3 reads CASSINRGFSQPQHF. CDR3 nucleotides: TGTGCCAGTAGTATAAACAGGGGGTTTAGTCAGCCCCAGCATTTT.

The chain uses TRBV5-1 and TRBJ2-5, with TRBD1 matching 8 bases. The V gene's germline CDR1 is SGHRS and CDR2 YFSETQ. The CDR3 extends over 15 amino acids. J lost 1 base, V lost 1 base, and 3 bases had no gene match. The CDR3 here is CASSLTGGSQETQYF. As DNA, the CDR3 is TGCGCCAGCAGCTTGACAGGGGGGTCCCAAGAGACCCAGTACTTC.

V is TRBV4-1 and J is TRBJ1-6, with 7 bases fitting TRBD1. The CDR3 contains 15 residues. Trimming removed 1 base from V and 6 bases from J; junction bases left unmatched: 3. CDR1 is MGHRA, CDR2 YSYEKL, per germline. The CDR3 region has the DNA TGCGCCAGCAGCCAAGGACAGGGACTTAATTCACCCCTCCACTTT. Its protein is CASSQGQGLNSPLHF.

The chain has TRBV9 and TRBJ1-1; 8 nucleotides align to TRBD1. The CDR3 extends over 15 amino acids. The V segment lost 0 bases and the J segment 3 bases; nucleotides outside the gene matches: 4. In germline, CDR1 is SGDLS, CDR2 YYNGEE. The CDR3 DNA sequence: TGTGCCAGCAGCGTAGGCCAGGACAGGGACACTGAAGCTTTCTTT. Translation: CASSVGQDRDTEAFF.

The V and J genes are TRBV28 and TRBJ1-1; perhaps TRBD1 as D (5 bases). This CDR3 has 14 residues. Trimming took off 4 bases at V and 5 bases at J, with 14 bases between the two ends. CDR1 and CDR2 from the germline V gene are MDHEN and SYDVKM. The CDR3 spells CASSSSGLRTEAFF. CDR3 DNA: TGTGCCAGCAGTTCCTCAGGGCTGCGAACTGAAGCTTTCTTT.

This clone occurred once. The rearrangement uses TRBV21-1 and TRBJ2-3; the table's D gene call, TRBD1, was not cross checked with the DNA. TRBV21-1 is a known pseudogene. The CDR3 length is 19 residues. CDR3 nucleotide sequence: TGTGCCAGGCCGTATTCGGTAATACAGGGGGCTAATAGCACAGATACGCAGTATTTT. Its protein product is CARPYSVIQGANSTDTQYF.

The chain links TRBV10-2 to TRBJ2-5, with 8 positions matching TRBD2. The CDR3 covers 13 residues. The junction had 7 bases not matched to a gene; V was cut back by 8 bases and J by 5 bases. The germline V gene encodes CDR1 WSHSY and CDR2 SAAADI. The CDR3 DNA follows: TGCGCCAGCGGAGCGGGAGTTGGGGAGACCCAGTACTTC. Amino acids: CASGAGVGETQYF.

V usage is TRBV6-1 and J usage is TRBJ2-7, with 11 bases matching TRBD2. This CDR3 contains 14 residues. CDR1 is MNHNS and CDR2 is SASEGT in the germline V gene. Losses at the gene ends were 3 bases for V and 2 bases for J; bases not matched to a gene: 0. The CDR3 is CASSDSGRAYEQYF. The CDR3 DNA follows: TGTGCCAGCAGTGATAGCGGGAGGGCCTACGAGCAGTACTTC.

This clone has a handful of counts. V gene TRBV28 combines with J gene TRBJ1-1; no definite D call. This CDR3 region has 14 residues. Deletions cut 7 bases from V and 13 bases from J, with 25 bases between. Germline loops: CDR1 MDHEN, CDR2 SYDVKM. Here the CDR3 reads CASTPRNPGRRVFF. CDR3 coding DNA: TGTGCCAGCACCCCAAGGAACCCCGGCCGTCGGGTTTTCTTT.

The chain carries TRBV5-5 and TRBJ2-2; 7 positions agree with TRBD2. Germline values: CDR1 SGHKS, CDR2 YYEKEE (reference sequence). The CDR3 sequence is 20 residues long. J lost 1 base, V lost 1 base, and 16 bases had no gene match. For the CDR3, the DNA is TGTGCCAGCAGCTTGCGACGGCGGGAGCACCCCACCCTGAACACCGGGGAGCTGTTTTTT. It is translated as CASSLRRREHPTLNTGELFF.

This clone has more than one count but fewer than ten. The rearrangement links TRBV7-8 to TRBJ2-7; TRBD2 agrees at 7 bases. The CDR3 is 16 amino acids. Losses at the gene ends were 2 bases for V and 3 bases for J; bases not matched to a gene: 10. Looked up from germline, CDR1 is SGHVS and CDR2 is FQNEAQ. The CDR3 loop reads CASSLFLAAADYEQYF. In DNA, the CDR3 is TGTGCCAGCAGCTTATTCCTAGCGGCTGCTGACTACGAGCAGTACTTC.

A few counts support this clone. The J gene is TRBJ2-5, the V gene TRBV7-9; weak D call: TRBD2 (5 bases). The end of the DNA fits TRBJ2-7 better, so the J call may be wrong. Germline values: CDR1 SEHNR, CDR2 FQNEAQ (reference sequence). The CDR3 runs 15 residues. The CDR3 bases are TGTGCCAGCAGCATTAGCGATTCTTACCCCTACGAGCAGTACTTC. Translating it yields CASSISDSYPYEQYF.

In its sample, this clone was seen a few times. The genes are TRBV4-2 and TRBJ2-7; D may be TRBD1 (6 bases). In germline, CDR1 is LGHNA, CDR2 YNFKEQ. This CDR3 has 15 residues. With 1 base removed from V and 4 bases from J, the gap between germline ends came to 14 bases. The CDR3 bases are TGTGCCAGCAGCCAAGTGTCAGGACAGCCATACGAGCAGTACTTC. Protein product: CASSQVSGQPYEQYF.

The chain employs TRBV7-9 and TRBJ2-4, with 7 bases identical to TRBD2. There are 15 residues in the CDR3. V shed 5 bases, J shed 5 bases, and the junction held 9 bases outside the gene matches. The germline V gene has CDR1 SEHNR and CDR2 FQNEAQ (reference sequence). Here the CDR3 reads CASSRLAVAENIQYF. As DNA, the CDR3 is TGTGCCAGCAGCCGACTAGCAGTCGCCGAAAACATTCAGTACTTC.

In regard to this clone: Other DNA sequences in this sample translate to the same CDR3. The chain couples TRBV6-5 to TRBJ1-5, with 7 bases that match TRBD1. This CDR3 has 14 residues. CDR1 and CDR2 (germline): MNHEY, SVGAGI. V lost 6 bases and J lost 4; bases outside the gene matches: 6. CDR3 protein: CASSRDSSNQPQHF. CDR3 nucleotides: TGTGCCAGCAGCCGGGACAGCTCAAATCAGCCCCAGCATTTT.

On this clone: A junction end diverges from the germline sequence, so it may reflect a read error. J is TRBJ2-6 and V is TRBV11-1, with TRBD1 matching 8 bases. This CDR3 has 17 residues. The V gene's germline CDR1 is SGHAT and CDR2 FQDESV (reference sequence). The CDR3 bases are TGTGCCAGCAGCCCGGACAGGGTGGCGTGGGGGGCCAACGGCCTGACTTTC. This encodes CASSPDRVAWGANGLTF. Looking up the rest from reference TRBV11-1 and TRBJ2-6 gives the full variable domain: EAEVAQSPRYKITEKSQAVAFWCDPISGHATLYWYRQILGQGPELLVQFQDESVVDDSQLPKDRFSAERLKGVDSTLKIQPAELGDSAMYLCASSPDRVAWGANGLTFGAGSRLTVL.